The TCR beta chain under discussion was sequenced for a study of CD8 T cells in Susac syndrome. Reverse transcription of roughly 0.5 to 1 ug RNA was performed with random hexamers. One entry per CDR3 protein, called by TCRdb with MiXCR from the immunoSEQ multiplex PCR reads. The sample consists of around 99,000 distinct CDR3 sequences, 90% to 96% of them appearing once. The CDR3 totals 12 residues. Trimming cost V 0 bases and J 8 bases, with 8 bases left between them. The germline V gene encodes CDR1 SGHRS and CDR2 YFSETQ. This clonotype was sampled from a human donor in good health. Source material: CD4+ T cells from PBMCs. The genes are TRBV5-1 and TRBJ1-2; D is unresolved. The CDR3 nucleotides read TGCGCCAGCAGCTTGGACGGCGAAGGCTACACCTTC. This codes for CASSLDGEGYTF.